Following are 13 T cell receptor beta chains from one sample sequenced in a study of shared clonotypes between healthy human individuals. Terminally differentiated effector memory CD45RA+ cells were excluded from the naive CD8 cells, which were CD45RO-negative and positively selected for CCR7. The protocol was immunoSEQ multiplex PCR, while the TCRdb copy is restricted to in-frame clones and leaves out a portion. The sample has 550,000 to 600,000 clones; roughly 98% are singletons. The sequenced sample consisted of naive CD8+ T cells sorted from blood. All receptors come from a man aged 30 to 45 in good health.

CDR3 in amino acids: CASSFGGPPREQYF. In DNA form, the CDR3 reads TGTGCCAGCAGCTTTGGCGGGCCGCCGCGCGAGCAGTACTTC. The chain recombines TRBV7-9 with TRBJ2-7; D possibly corresponds to TRBD2 (5 bases). This CDR3 spans 14 amino acids. V lost 3 bases and J 6 bases, leaving 15 bases between the germline ends. CDR1 is SEHNR and CDR2 is FQNEAQ in the germline V gene (reference sequence).

This chain uses TRBV7-9 with TRBJ2-1; 8 bases match TRBD2. The CDR3 is 16 residues long. Per germline, CDR1 SEHNR and CDR2 FQNEAQ (reference sequence). With 3 bases clipped from V and 4 bases from J, the junction kept 8 bases outside the gene matches. The DNA for the CDR3 is TGTGCCAGCAGCTTGAGGAGCGGGAGTGGGTACAATGAGCAGTTCTTC. This codes for CASSLRSGSGYNEQFF. The whole variable domain, filled in from reference TRBV7-9 and TRBJ2-1, reads DTGVSQNPRHKITKRGQNVTFRCDPISEHNRLYWYRQTLGQGPEFLTYFQNEAQLEKSRLLSDRFSAERPKGSFSTLEIQRTEQGDSAMYLCASSLRSGSGYNEQFFGPGTRLTVL.

As concerns this clone: This sample includes further DNA sequences coding for the same CDR3. The V and J genes are TRBV27 and TRBJ2-7; no clear D. The CDR3 has 11 amino acids. The germline V gene has CDR1 MNHEY and CDR2 SMNVEV (reference sequence). The V and J ends lost 5 bases and 3 bases respectively, with 5 bases between them. The CDR3 protein is CASSLGYEQYF. In nucleotides, the CDR3 is TGTGCCAGCAGTCTTGGCTACGAGCAGTACTTC.

This rearrangement joins TRBV11-3 to TRBJ2-1, with unresolved D. The CDR3 consists of 13 residues. In germline, CDR1 is SGHNT, CDR2 YENEEA. V was shortened by 6 bases and J by 1 base, with 7 bases between the two germline ends. Here the CDR3 DNA reads TGTGCCAGCAGTGCTAGATCCTACAATGAGCAGTTCTTC. This encodes CASSARSYNEQFF.

The chain joins TRBV21-1 to TRBJ2-3; the table's D gene call, TRBD1, was not cross checked with the DNA. TRBV21-1 constitutes a pseudogene. CDR3 length: 20 residues. CDR3 sequence reads: CASSKGYRGREVSKTDTQYF. The CDR3 DNA reads TGTGCCAGCAGCAAAGGGTACAGGGGGCGCGAGGTTTCAAAAACAGATACGCAGTATTTT.

This clone was seen once. This chain uses TRBV5-4 with TRBJ2-7, with 9 bases aligning to TRBD1. Looked up from germline, CDR1 is SGHNT and CDR2 is YYREEE (reference sequence). The V and J ends lost 2 bases and 3 bases, in that order; junction bases with no gene match: 6. This CDR3 is 15 amino acids long. This chain's CDR3 is CASSFYRDRVYEQYF. DNA for the CDR3: TGTGCCAGCAGCTTTTACCGGGACAGGGTCTACGAGCAGTACTTC.

The rearrangement uses TRBV7-6 and TRBJ2-1; no firm D call. The CDR3 sequence is 18 residues long. Germline loops: CDR1 SGHVS, CDR2 FNYEAQ. V shed 2 bases and J shed 1 base, with 18 bases lying between them. Here the CDR3 DNA reads TGTGCCAGCAGCTTAACCCTCGCGCCGGGCGATTCCTACAATGAGCAGTTCTTC. This translates into CASSLTLAPGDSYNEQFF.

The chain employs TRBV7-9 and TRBJ1-2; 8 nucleotides match TRBD1. Germline CDR1 and CDR2: SEHNR and FQNEAQ (reference sequence). This CDR3 comprises 15 residues. J was trimmed by 2 bases and V by 5 bases; bases with no gene match: 7. The CDR3 protein is CASSTGQGGNYGYTF. Here the CDR3 DNA reads TGTGCCAGCAGCACAGGACAGGGAGGCAACTATGGCTACACCTTC.

This sequence joins TRBV6-5 and TRBJ1-4; TRBD1 matches 9 bases. The V gene's germline CDR1 is MNHEY and CDR2 SVGAGI. The CDR3 spans 16 residues. The V gene end was trimmed by 4 bases and the J gene end by 6 bases; junction bases not matched to a gene: 9. The CDR3 loop reads CASSFTGGSSDEKLFF. CDR3 DNA: TGTGCCAGCAGTTTCACAGGGGGCTCGTCGGATGAAAAACTGTTTTTT.

This chain links TRBV19 with TRBJ2-7; weak D call: TRBD2 (5 bases). With 8 bases removed from V and 5 bases from J, the gap between germline ends came to 22 bases. The germline V gene encodes CDR1 LNHDA and CDR2 SQIVND (reference sequence). CDR3 length: 15 residues. CDR3 sequence (DNA): TGTGCCAGTCTTCTCCTAAGAGGGCACAAACACGAGCAGTACTTC. It encodes CASLLLRGHKHEQYF.

This clone has only one observation. The chain combines TRBV11-2 with TRBJ2-5, with no clear D. The CDR3 consists of 15 residues. V gave up 0 bases and J gave up 5 bases, with 13 bases separating them. CDR1 SGHAT and CDR2 FQNNGV come from the germline V gene. CDR3 amino acids: CASSLEVGPRETQYF. In DNA form, the CDR3 reads TGTGCCAGCAGCTTAGAGGTCGGGCCGAGGGAGACCCAGTACTTC.

The chain combines TRBV7-9 with TRBJ2-2; 10 bases are a match to TRBD1. Germline-derived CDR1 and CDR2 are SEHNR and FQNEAQ (reference sequence). The V gene end was trimmed by 5 bases and the J gene end by 6 bases; junction bases not matched to a gene: 6. The CDR3 loop spans 15 amino acids. As DNA, the CDR3 is TGTGCCAGCAGCGGAACCGGGACAGGGGCCGGGGAGCTGTTTTTT. Amino acids: CASSGTGTGAGELFF.

This chain joins TRBV5-5 and TRBJ2-2, with D unclear. Germline CDR1 is SGHKS and CDR2 is YYEKEE (reference sequence). Trimming stripped 6 bases from V and 5 bases from J, with 11 bases between. The CDR3 covers 13 residues. CDR3 DNA sequence: TGTGCCAGCAACGAACAAGCAACCGGGGAGCTGTTTTTT. Amino acid sequence: CASNEQATGELFF.